One sample yielded the 9 T cell receptor beta chains listed below, sequenced in a study of blood T cell repertoires in COVID-19. Here immunoSEQ multiplex PCR was the method, and the copy in TCRdb shows in-frame clones only, minus some. The sample yields 150,000 to 200,000 clones, roughly 78% seen once. Sequences were obtained from peripheral blood. The source is a man aged 70 or older with active or convalescent COVID-19.

The chain has TRBV11-2 and TRBJ1-2; weak D call: TRBD1 (6 bases). CDR3 length: 15 amino acids. The germline V and J ends were trimmed by 0 bases and 3 bases, with 11 bases remaining between them. Germline V gives CDR1 SGHAT, CDR2 FQNNGV. The CDR3 nucleotides read TGTGCCAGCAGCTTAGAGTTGGACAGAGACTATGGCTACACCTTC. It encodes CASSLELDRDYGYTF.

The chain is built from TRBV6-5 and TRBJ2-5; 7 positions match TRBD2. The CDR3 covers 13 residues. Germline V lookup: CDR1 MNHEY, CDR2 SVGAGI. V was pared by 6 bases and J by 4 bases, with 5 bases of the junction left unmatched. This chain's CDR3 is CASRGTGGETQYF. The CDR3 bases are TGTGCCAGCAGGGGGACGGGAGGAGAGACCCAGTACTTC.

This chain links TRBV4-1 with TRBJ2-5, with D uncertain. CDR1 MGHRA and CDR2 YSYEKL come from the germline V gene. Trimming took off 1 base at V and 2 bases at J, with 11 bases between the two ends. The CDR3 is 15 amino acids. The CDR3 nucleotides read TGCGCCAGCAGCCAAGGGGTAGCACTACAAGAGACCCAGTACTTC. Amino acids: CASSQGVALQETQYF.

The J gene is TRBJ2-1, the V gene TRBV6-5, with 10 nucleotides matching TRBD1. CDR3 length equals 14 residues. CDR1 is MNHEY and CDR2 is SVGAGI in the germline V gene. Trimming cost V 5 bases and J 8 bases; bases outside gene matches: 6. In nucleotides, the CDR3 is TGTGCCAGCAGTCTAGACAGGGGGCGCTATGAGCAGTTCTTC. Its protein is CASSLDRGRYEQFF.

This chain uses TRBV11-2 with TRBJ1-6; tentative D call: TRBD1 (5 bases). The ends were cut back, 3 bases at V and 10 bases at J, with 10 bases in the middle. This CDR3 has 13 amino acids. In germline, CDR1 is SGHAT, CDR2 FQNNGV. CDR3: CASSLGEGSPLHF. The CDR3 DNA is TGTGCCAGCAGCTTGGGGGAGGGGTCACCCCTCCACTTT.

The rearrangement joins TRBV15 to TRBJ2-3, with TRBD2 matching 8 bases. Germline V gene data show CDR1 as LNHNV and CDR2 as YYDKDF (reference sequence). Unmatched junction bases numbered 6, after V lost 3 bases and J lost 1 base. The CDR3 covers 16 residues. The CDR3 DNA sequence: TGTGCCACCAGCAGGGAATTGACTAGCGGCACAGATACGCAGTATTTT. This encodes CATSRELTSGTDTQYF.

At least ten counts were recorded for this clone. The chain uses TRBV30 and TRBJ1-1, with unresolved D. The CDR3 runs 13 residues. Germline CDR1 and CDR2: GTSNPN and SVGIG (reference sequence). V gave up 2 bases and J gave up 5 bases, with 12 bases separating them. The CDR3 nucleotides read TGTGCCTGGAGTAATGGGCTTAGAACTGAAGCTTTCTTT. It codes for CAWSNGLRTEAFF.

This chain joins TRBV3-1 (or the pseudogene TRBV3-2) and TRBJ2-3; perhaps TRBD2 as D (6 bases). The CDR3 runs to 15 residues. V was trimmed by 2 bases and J by 4 bases, leaving 13 bases between them. Germline-derived CDR1 and CDR2 are LGHDT and YNNKEL (reference sequence). Written as DNA, the CDR3 is TGTGCCAGCAGCCAAAGACTAGTGGCGGCAGATACGCAGTATTTT. The encoded protein is CASSQRLVAADTQYF.

The V gene is TRBV27, the J gene TRBJ2-1, with 9 bases matching TRBD2. The CDR3 loop spans 15 amino acids. CDR1 and CDR2 from the germline V gene are MNHEY and SMNVEV (reference sequence). V was pared by 6 bases and J by 8 bases, with 11 bases of the junction left unmatched. For the CDR3, the DNA is TGTGCCAGCAGAGAAGCGGGAGGATCGGGCGATGAGCAGTTCTTC. Translating it yields CASREAGGSGDEQFF.